This entry lists 22 T cell receptor beta chains sequenced from one sample in a study of T cell responses to AZD1222 COVID-19 vaccine. The table came from immunoSEQ multiplex PCR; TCRdb's copy has only in-frame clones and leaves some out. The table records about 88,000 clones, roughly nine tenths of them present only once. The material was peripheral blood, obtained 28 days after the second AZD1222 dose. These receptors came from an adult who received the AZD1222 COVID-19 vaccine.

The chain has TRBV5-6 and TRBJ1-2; D ambiguous. V gave up 0 bases and J gave up 8 bases, with 11 bases separating them. The CDR3 contains 13 residues. The germline CDR1 and CDR2 sequences are SGHDT and YYEEEE. CDR3 protein: CASSLEGGLGYTF. As DNA, the CDR3 is TGTGCCAGCAGCTTGGAGGGCGGCCTCGGCTACACCTTC.

The chain combines TRBV28 with TRBJ1-4, with D hard to call. This CDR3 region has 14 residues. Germline V gives CDR1 MDHEN, CDR2 SYDVKM. With 6 bases removed from V and 2 bases from J, the gap between germline ends came to 10 bases. CDR3 amino acids: CASRARVTNEKLFF. The CDR3 region has the DNA TGTGCCAGCAGGGCGAGGGTCACTAATGAAAAACTGTTTTTT.

V and J are TRBV7-9 and TRBJ2-5; D unresolved. The CDR3 consists of 11 residues. Trimming removed 5 bases at V and 7 bases at J, with 8 bases between. CDR1 is SEHNR and CDR2 is FQNEAQ in the germline V gene (reference sequence). The CDR3 sequence: CASSLDPTQYF. The CDR3 DNA reads as TGTGCCAGCAGCCTCGACCCGACCCAGTACTTC.

The rearrangement links TRBV4-3 to TRBJ1-4; D is ambiguous. CDR3 size: 16 residues. Trimming removed 0 bases from V and 8 bases from J, with 16 bases in between. In germline, CDR1 is LGHNA, CDR2 YSLEER. CDR3 region: CASSQDAGMIEEKLFF. CDR3 DNA sequence: TGCGCCAGCAGCCAAGACGCGGGGATGATTGAGGAAAAACTGTTTTTT.

The chain carries TRBV6-5 and TRBJ2-7, with 10 bases fitting TRBD1. The CDR3 extends over 15 amino acids. V lost 0 bases, J lost 7 bases, and 6 bases stayed unmatched. Germline lookup yields CDR1 MNHEY and CDR2 SVGAGI. The CDR3 spells CASSYSWDRGAEQYF. DNA for the CDR3: TGTGCCAGCAGTTACTCTTGGGACAGGGGTGCGGAGCAGTACTTC.

Here the CDR3 DNA reads TGTGCCAGCAGCGTAGGTTTACAGGGGGCCTGGGGCTACACCTTC. It is translated as CASSVGLQGAWGYTF. This chain uses TRBV9 with TRBJ1-2; 9 bases match TRBD1. The CDR3 runs to 15 residues. In germline, CDR1 is SGDLS, CDR2 YYNGEE. The V segment lost 0 bases and the J segment 8 bases; nucleotides outside the gene matches: 8.

This chain connects TRBV6-5 to TRBJ2-1, with 12 bases lining up with TRBD2. The CDR3 extends over 16 amino acids. The germline CDR1 and CDR2 sequences are MNHEY and SVGAGI. V was pared by 0 bases and J by 8 bases, with 5 bases of the junction left unmatched. In DNA form, the CDR3 reads TGTGCCAGCAGTTACTCGAAAGGGACTAGCGGGCATGAGCAGTTCTTC. It specifies CASSYSKGTSGHEQFF.

This CDR3 reads CASSLRSAPFTDTQYF. For the CDR3, the DNA is TGTGCCAGCAGCTTGAGGTCAGCTCCTTTCACAGATACGCAGTATTTT. The gene calls are TRBV5-5 and TRBJ2-3; D not certain. This CDR3 region has 16 residues. Germline CDR1 SGHKS, CDR2 YYEKEE (reference sequence). Trimming took off 1 base at V and 2 bases at J, with 14 bases between the two ends.

A single count supports this clone. Here the CDR3 reads CASSILLNSNQPQHF. The CDR3, as DNA: TGTGCCAGTAGTATACTACTCAATAGCAATCAGCCCCAGCATTTT. The V gene is TRBV19, the J gene TRBJ1-5; D gene ambiguous. This CDR3 has 15 amino acids. V lost 2 bases to trimming and J lost 0 bases, with 8 bases between them. From germline, CDR1 is LNHDA and CDR2 SQIVND (reference sequence).

This rearrangement joins TRBV16 to TRBJ2-6; D unclear. With 1 base removed from V and 0 bases from J, the gap between germline ends came to 13 bases. Per the germline V gene, CDR1 is KGHSY and CDR2 is FQNENV. The CDR3 has 18 amino acids. The DNA for the CDR3 is TGTGCCAGCAGCCAATATTCTGGCCCTAGCTCTGGGGCCAACGTCCTGACTTTC. It translates to CASSQYSGPSSGANVLTF.

The gene calls are TRBV6-5 and TRBJ1-2; 7 bases agree with TRBD1. The CDR3 totals 14 residues. The V gene's germline CDR1 is MNHEY and CDR2 SVGAGI. V trimming: 6 bases; J trimming: 1 base; junction bases outside the gene matches: 5. The CDR3 loop reads CASRRQGINYGYTF. CDR3 bases: TGTGCCAGCAGAAGACAGGGTATTAACTATGGCTACACCTTC.

The chain uses TRBV10-1 and TRBJ2-5; D ambiguous. Germline CDR1 reads WNHNN; CDR2 reads SYGVQD (reference sequence). The CDR3 consists of 14 residues. The ends were cut back, 0 bases at V and 1 base at J, with 6 bases in the middle. The CDR3, as DNA: TGCGCCAGCAGTGAGTCGGCAGGCCAAGAGACCCAGTACTTC. This encodes CASSESAGQETQYF.

The chain employs TRBV27 and TRBJ1-5; D possibly corresponds to TRBD1 (5 bases). V lost 3 bases to trimming and J lost 5 bases, with 8 bases between them. This CDR3 comprises 13 residues. Germline values: CDR1 MNHEY, CDR2 SMNVEV (reference sequence). CDR3 region: CASSLWGDQPQHF. DNA of the CDR3: TGTGCCAGCAGTTTGTGGGGGGATCAGCCCCAGCATTTT.

This clone was seen a handful of times. The chain recombines TRBV10-3 with TRBJ1-1; D is perhaps TRBD1 (6 bases). The CDR3 sequence is 13 residues long. CDR1 ENHRY and CDR2 SYGVKD come from the germline V gene. The V gene lost 10 bases and the J gene lost 6 bases, with 18 bases spanning the gap. Written as DNA, the CDR3 is TGTGCCACCATACAGGGTTCGACCGCTGAAGCTTTCTTT. It specifies CATIQGSTAEAFF.

This clone was seen a few times. The chain is built from TRBV7-9 and TRBJ2-6, with TRBD2 matching over 8 bases. This CDR3 region has 18 residues. Germline lookup yields CDR1 SEHNR and CDR2 FQNEAQ (reference sequence). V was pared by 3 bases and J by 0 bases, with 7 bases of the junction left unmatched. The CDR3 nucleotides read TGTGCCAGCAGCTTTTGGACGGGGGGGAGCTCTGGGGCCAACGTCCTGACTTTC. It codes for CASSFWTGGSSGANVLTF. The whole variable domain, filled in from reference TRBV7-9 and TRBJ2-6, reads DTGVSQNPRHKITKRGQNVTFRCDPISEHNRLYWYRQTLGQGPEFLTYFQNEAQLEKSRLLSDRFSAERPKGSFSTLEIQRTEQGDSAMYLCASSFWTGGSSGANVLTFGAGSRLTVL.

This clone was counted only a few times. The chain uses TRBV5-1 and TRBJ1-6; no clear D gene. This CDR3 is built from 15 residues. V was shortened by 0 bases and J by 4 bases, with 8 bases between the two germline ends. Looked up from germline, CDR1 is SGHRS and CDR2 is YFSETQ. CDR3 loop: CASSLEGGYNSPLHF. The DNA for the CDR3 is TGCGCCAGCAGCTTGGAGGGTGGATATAATTCACCCCTCCACTTT.

As to this clone: Other DNA sequences in the sample encode the same CDR3. The CDR3 sequence is CASSSPSGQSNEKLFF. The CDR3 nucleotides are TGTGCCAGCAGCTCCCCCAGCGGACAGTCTAATGAAAAACTGTTTTTT. The chain couples TRBV28 to TRBJ1-4; D might be TRBD1 (6 bases). Germline CDR1 is MDHEN and CDR2 is SYDVKM. The V end lost 6 bases, the J end lost 3 bases, and 17 bases lay between the germline ends. This CDR3 spans 16 amino acids.

V is TRBV2 and J is TRBJ2-7; 8 bases line up with TRBD1. The germline gives CDR1 SNHLY, CDR2 FYNNEI. J gave up 2 bases and V 6 bases, and 6 bases lay outside the gene matches. The CDR3 is made up of 14 amino acids. This CDR3 is CASSARGPTYEQYF. Written as DNA, the CDR3 is TGTGCCAGCAGCGCCAGGGGGCCCACCTACGAGCAGTACTTC.

The chain combines TRBV28 with TRBJ1-1; TRBD1 matches at 7 bases. This CDR3 has 14 amino acids. Trimming cost V 6 bases and J 4 bases; bases outside gene matches: 8. From germline, CDR1 is MDHEN and CDR2 SYDVKM. CDR3 amino acids: CASRAQGTGTEAFF. DNA for the CDR3: TGTGCCAGCAGGGCACAGGGGACGGGCACTGAAGCTTTCTTT.

The gene calls are TRBV7-8 and TRBJ1-6, with D possibly being TRBD1 (5 bases). There are 16 residues in the CDR3. Germline CDR1 and CDR2: SGHVS and FQNEAQ. The V end was cut by 1 base, the J end by 8 bases, with 15 bases between. CDR3 coding DNA: TGTGCCAGCAGCTTAGTAATTGCTAGGGGCGATTCACCCCTCCACTTT. Amino acids: CASSLVIARGDSPLHF.

This clone was counted between two and nine times. The chain uses TRBV28 and TRBJ1-2; D is uncertain. CDR1 and CDR2 (germline): MDHEN, SYDVKM. Trimming left V 6 bases short and J 8 bases short, with 13 bases between. The CDR3 is made up of 12 amino acids. The CDR3 region is CASRVKEGGYTF. The CDR3 DNA sequence: TGTGCCAGCAGGGTTAAGGAAGGCGGCTACACCTTC.

V gene TRBV28 combines with J gene TRBJ2-5; no clear D gene. V lost 3 bases to trimming and J lost 2 bases, with 10 bases between them. The CDR3 consists of 14 residues. Germline loops: CDR1 MDHEN, CDR2 SYDVKM. Written as DNA, the CDR3 is TGTGCCAGCAGTTTTCTCCAGCCGCAAGAGACCCAGTACTTC. The encoded protein is CASSFLQPQETQYF.